Each of the 15 T cell receptor beta chains below was sequenced from the same sample in a study of T cells in Graves' hyperthyroidism and ophthalmopathy. Amplified TCR beta CDR3 regions derived from RNA transcripts. A set of HTBI primers served as the primers for a first-round RT-PCR of the TCR CDR3. TCRdb used MiXCR to reprocess the multiplex PCR reads, holding one entry per CDR3 protein. The sample carries 500,000 to 650,000 distinct CDR3 sequences, 17% recorded once. Sequenced: blood. Source of these receptors: a woman younger than 35 with Graves' ophthalmopathy.

In this sample, this clonotype turned up many times. The genes are TRBV28 and TRBJ2-7; 8 bases are shared with TRBD1. Germline CDR1 MDHEN, CDR2 SYDVKM. The V gene end was trimmed by 6 bases and the J gene end by 1 base; junction bases not matched to a gene: 2. The CDR3 is made up of 13 amino acids. The CDR3 loop reads CASSWTGSYEQYF. The CDR3 nucleotides read TGTGCCAGCAGCTGGACAGGGTCCTACGAGCAGTACTTC.

There are a few counts of this clonotype. The CDR3 coding sequence is TGTGCCAGTGGGGACAACATGAACACTGAAGCTTTCTTT. It is translated as CASGDNMNTEAFF. The chain joins TRBV19 to TRBJ1-1; D perhaps matches TRBD1 (6 bases). Trimming stripped 8 bases from V and 0 bases from J, with 10 bases between. CDR1 LNHDA and CDR2 SQIVND come from the germline V gene (reference sequence). The CDR3 has 13 amino acids.

The chain carries TRBV5-1 and TRBJ2-1, with 9 bases identical to TRBD1. Trimming took 7 bases from V and 4 from J; bases not matched to a gene: 6. Germline CDR1 SGHRS, CDR2 YFSETQ. The CDR3 is made up of 14 amino acids. The CDR3 nucleotides are TGCGCCAGCCAGACCGGGACAGGGTACAATGAGCAGTTCTTC. Translated: CASQTGTGYNEQFF.

In the case of this clonotype: One end of the junction varies from germline; a read error may be responsible. This chain connects TRBV7-9 to TRBJ2-7; perhaps TRBD2 as D (6 bases). The length of the CDR3 is 16 residues. The germline V gene encodes CDR1 SEHNR and CDR2 FQNEAQ (reference sequence). The CDR3, as DNA: TGCGCCAGCAGCCCGTCGGGACTTTCCCAATCCTACGAGCAGTACTTC. Translation: CASSPSGLSQSYEQYF.

This clonotype was picked up many times. V is TRBV5-1 and J is TRBJ2-7; tentative D call: TRBD1 (6 bases). With 4 bases removed from V and 3 bases from J, the gap between germline ends came to 14 bases. Per germline, CDR1 SGHRS and CDR2 YFSETQ. The CDR3 sequence is 14 residues long. The CDR3 here is CASSVPNRDYEQYF. CDR3 coding DNA: TGCGCCAGCAGCGTACCAAACAGGGACTACGAGCAGTACTTC. The whole variable domain, remainder taken from reference TRBV5-1 and TRBJ2-7, is KAGVTQTPRYLIKTRGQQVTLSCSPISGHRSVSWYQQTPGQGLQFLFEYFSETQRNKGNFPGRFSGRQFSNSRSEMNVSTLELGDSALYLCASSVPNRDYEQYFGPGTRLTVT.

This chain uses TRBV27 with TRBJ2-5; 8 positions match TRBD1. V dropped 6 bases and J dropped 2; count of bases not matched to a gene: 8. The CDR3 consists of 15 residues. The V gene's germline CDR1 is MNHEY and CDR2 SMNVEV (reference sequence). CDR3 nucleotides: TGTGCCAGCAGGTGGACAGGGAACTATCAAGAGACCCAGTACTTC. This translates into CASRWTGNYQETQYF.

This clonotype was found many times. The chain carries TRBV28 and TRBJ2-5; 9 nucleotides match TRBD2. Per the germline V gene, CDR1 is MDHEN and CDR2 is SYDVKM. V was pared by 3 bases and J by 5 bases, with 4 bases of the junction left unmatched. The CDR3 contains 14 residues. CDR3 loop: CASSFAGGSETQYF. CDR3 in DNA: TGTGCCAGCAGTTTCGCGGGGGGGTCGGAGACCCAGTACTTC.

The V call is TRBV3-1, the J call TRBJ2-5, with 9 bases matching TRBD1. V lost 6 bases, J lost 5 bases, and 4 bases stayed unmatched. The germline V gene has CDR1 LGHDT and CDR2 YNNKEL (reference sequence). This CDR3 is 13 amino acids long. In nucleotides, the CDR3 is TGTGCCAGCAGTACAGGGGGCTCGGAGACCCAGTACTTC. This translates into CASSTGGSETQYF.

This clonotype was seen only a few times. The chain employs TRBV24-1 and TRBJ2-7, with no clear D. Trimming took off 4 bases at V and 0 bases at J, with 6 bases between the two ends. Per the germline V gene, CDR1 is KGHDR and CDR2 is SFDVKD. The CDR3 has 13 residues. For the CDR3, the DNA is TGTGCCACCAGTGACTCCGGCTCCTACGAGCAGTACTTC. Translated: CATSDSGSYEQYF.

The gene calls are TRBV7-2 and TRBJ1-5; D is possibly TRBD1 (5 bases). The V and J ends lost 1 base and 1 base respectively, with 8 bases between them. The CDR3 extends over 15 amino acids. CDR1 and CDR2 (germline): SGHTA, FQGNSA. CDR3 amino acids: CASSLDGTSNQPQHF. In DNA, the CDR3 is TGTGCCAGCAGCTTAGATGGGACGAGCAATCAGCCCCAGCATTTT.

The chain combines TRBV4-1 with TRBJ1-6; 8 positions agree with TRBD1. The CDR3 covers 19 residues. Germline CDR1 reads MGHRA; CDR2 reads YSYEKL. Unmatched junction bases numbered 10, after V lost 3 bases and J lost 0 bases. This CDR3 reads CASSHTTGVLSSYNSPLHF. For the CDR3, the DNA is TGCGCCAGCAGCCACACGACAGGGGTCCTGAGCTCCTATAATTCACCCCTCCACTTT.

There are many counts of this clonotype. The chain combines TRBV20-1 with TRBJ2-1; no clear D gene. The CDR3 runs to 13 residues. From germline, CDR1 is DFQATT and CDR2 SNEGSKA (reference sequence). The V and J ends lost 0 bases and 6 bases respectively, with 9 bases between them. The CDR3 loop reads CSARDPGRNEQFF. The CDR3 DNA reads as TGCAGTGCTAGAGATCCCGGTCGCAATGAGCAGTTCTTC.

This clonotype was seen only a few times. The chain joins TRBV6-2 or TRBV6-3 to TRBJ1-1; D is ambiguous. V lost 11 bases and J 2 bases, leaving 12 bases between the germline ends. Germline V gene lookup returns CDR1 MNHEY and CDR2 SVGEGT. The CDR3 is made up of 12 amino acids. CDR3 amino acids: CACAGYNTEAFF. In DNA form, the CDR3 reads TGTGCCTGCGCCGGCTATAACACTGAAGCTTTCTTT.

This chain connects TRBV7-2 to TRBJ1-5; D is possibly TRBD1 (5 bases). Trimming took 2 bases from V and 8 from J, leaving 13 bases between them. The CDR3 totals 14 residues. Per germline, CDR1 SGHTA and CDR2 FQGNSA. Written as DNA, the CDR3 is TGTGCCAGCAGCTTATTTTCTTTAGGGGAGCCCCAGCATTTT. It specifies CASSLFSLGEPQHF.

This clonotype was found a few times. The rearrangement uses TRBV6-1 and TRBJ2-3; 11 bases are a match to TRBD2. Germline CDR1 MNHNS, CDR2 SASEGT. Losses at the gene ends were 7 bases for V and 4 bases for J; bases not matched to a gene: 7. CDR3 length equals 15 residues. In nucleotides, the CDR3 is TGTGCCAGCATAATTAGCGGGGGGGCCCCAGATACGCAGTATTTT. As protein: CASIISGGAPDTQYF.